The clone carrying this T cell receptor (beta chain) showed up just a few times. Its antigen is not identified. TCRdb reanalysed the 5' RACE reads using MiXCR and keeps one entry per CDR3 protein. The repertoire holds 200,000 to 250,000 distinct CDR3 sequences, with around 6.6% as singletons. This entry comes from a study of identical twins. The CDR3 sequence is 15 residues long. V was trimmed by 6 bases and J by 5 bases, leaving 14 bases between them. Germline V gene sequence: CDR1 LGHDT, CDR2 YNNKEL (reference sequence). Study-level points and caveats: Cross-sectional statistical analysis, not tracking of the same donors, underpinned the conclusions. Excess low generation probability was seen in twin-shared out-of-frame alpha sequences. The degree of excess twin sharing was weaker in beta out-of-frame sequences.

These data were also filed under a second study, of yellow fever vaccine responses in identical twins.

The sequence came from a woman under 30 in good health. What was sequenced was memory (CD45RO+) T cells sorted from blood. J is TRBJ1-6 and V is TRBV3-1, with a tentative D call TRBD1 (6 bases). For the CDR3, the DNA is TGTGCCAGCAGACCCCGGGACACCGATAATTCACCCCTCCACTTT. This encodes CASRPRDTDNSPLHF.